This T cell receptor beta chain was recovered during a study of CD8 T cells in Susac syndrome. Regarding the study as a whole: The study acknowledged a relatively small number of individuals in its TCR sequencing and HLA analysis.

Random hexamers served to reverse transcribe about 0.5 to 1 ug RNA. A multiplex approach, immunoSEQ multiplex PCR, amplified TCR beta CDR3 across 54 Vbeta and 13 Jbeta. TCRdb re-called the immunoSEQ multiplex PCR reads through MiXCR, storing one row per CDR3 protein. The sample shows around 200,000 distinct CDR3 sequences, 85% to 95% of them seen only once. The V gene's germline CDR1 is SGHAT and CDR2 FQNNGV. Trimming took 1 base from V and 4 from J; bases not matched to a gene: 3. This CDR3 spans 14 amino acids. As concerns this clonotype: What it recognizes is unknown.

The sample comprised CD4+ T cells from PBMCs. This rearrangement joins TRBV11-2 to TRBJ2-5; 7 positions agree with TRBD2. The sequence was collected from a human donor in good health. The CDR3 sequence is CASSLVTGGETQYF. In DNA form, the CDR3 reads TGTGCCAGCAGCTTAGTAACGGGGGGAGAGACCCAGTACTTC.